Listed below are T cell receptor beta chains from one sample, sequenced in a study of cytomegalovirus exposure and HLA in healthy donors. The table came from immunoSEQ multiplex PCR; TCRdb's copy has only in-frame clones and leaves some out. This sample has some 94,000 clones, with around 77% found just once. The specimen sequenced was PBMCs. The receptors were sampled from a man in his forties in good health and CMV-seronegative. Each CDR3 is given with its conserved first and last residue. The order of the fields is CDR3 length, V gene, J gene, CDR3 protein.

length: 14
V: TRBV5-8
J: TRBJ2-5
CDR3: CASTGTGGPETQYF

length: 14
V: TRBV19
J: TRBJ2-6
CDR3: CASIDSSGANVLTF

length: 14
V: TRBV15
J: TRBJ2-7
CDR3: CATSRAGQNYEQYF

length: 14
V: TRBV10-3
J: TRBJ2-7
CDR3: CAISGGTSGREQYF

length: 15
V: TRBV5-1
J: TRBJ2-1
CDR3: CASSFPRGSYNEQFF

length: 12
V: TRBV10-3
J: TRBJ2-7
CDR3: CAISDVAAQQYF

length: 14
V: TRBV6-5
J: TRBJ1-1
CDR3: CASSYSRTATEAFF

length: 15
V: TRBV9
J: TRBJ1-1
CDR3: CASSVGQGMNTEAFF

length: 15
V: TRBV7-9
J: TRBJ2-7
CDR3: CASSIDGGAFNEQYF

length: 15
V: TRBV5-4
J: TRBJ2-5
CDR3: CASSTLGQGGKTQYF

length: 13
V: TRBV2
J: TRBJ1-5
CDR3: CASSRGGNQPQHF

length: 15
V: TRBV5-1
J: TRBJ2-7
CDR3: CASSPGVPNPYEQYF

length: 11
V: TRBV6-5
J: TRBJ2-3
CDR3: CASSPGDTQYF

length: 14
V: TRBV5-1
J: TRBJ2-1
CDR3: CASSTEDTDNEQFF

length: 17
V: TRBV7-9
J: TRBJ2-2
CDR3: CASSLVGGIPFIGELFF

length: 16
V: TRBV27
J: TRBJ2-7
CDR3: CASSLSGAGFSYEQYF

length: 17
V: TRBV6-1
J: TRBJ2-1
CDR3: CASSETGGRALYNEQFF

length: 16
V: TRBV19
J: TRBJ2-3
CDR3: CASSISGRGITDTQYF

length: 18
V: TRBV27
J: TRBJ1-5
CDR3: CASSLWGDSFSSNQPQHF

length: 14
V: TRBV5-1
J: TRBJ2-7
CDR3: CASSLDSSFGEQYF

length: 13
V: TRBV29-1
J: TRBJ1-1
CDR3: CSADRGTNTEAFF

length: 15
V: TRBV4-2
J: TRBJ2-7
CDR3: CASSQTSATSLKQYF

length: 16
V: TRBV29-1
J: TRBJ2-3
CDR3: CSVGGWLAGGTDTQYF

length: 14
V: TRBV2
J: TRBJ1-2
CDR3: CASSWGQGARGYTF

length: 12
V: TRBV29-1
J: TRBJ2-3
CDR3: CSVEDGGHMQYF

length: 15
V: TRBV25-1
J: TRBJ1-1
CDR3: CASSLGTGGLTEAFF

length: 16
V: TRBV19
J: TRBJ1-1
CDR3: CASTPSRGGDDTEAFF

length: 16
V: TRBV5-5
J: TRBJ2-5
CDR3: CASSLASGRASETQYF

length: 15
V: TRBV6-1
J: TRBJ1-4
CDR3: CASIFGGATNEKLFF

length: 15
V: TRBV7-2
J: TRBJ1-6
CDR3: CASSLGTGNNSPLHF

length: 15
V: TRBV7-9
J: TRBJ2-5
CDR3: CASSPDRQVQETQYF

length: 15
V: TRBV29-1
J: TRBJ1-2
CDR3: CSVEAPDSPDYGYTF

length: 13
V: TRBV29-1
J: TRBJ2-3
CDR3: CSVDEESTDTQYF

length: 17
V: TRBV5-1
J: TRBJ1-6
CDR3: CASSLADRQGGVSPLHF

length: 17
V: TRBV5-4
J: TRBJ1-4
CDR3: CASSAGTGAGINEKLFF

length: 14
V: TRBV19
J: TRBJ1-1
CDR3: CASRPTGARTEAFF

length: 11
V: TRBV6-6
J: TRBJ1-1
CDR3: CATARGTEAFF

length: 15
V: TRBV28
J: TRBJ2-2
CDR3: CASVTGGPNTGELFF

length: 13
V: TRBV19
J: TRBJ2-1
CDR3: CASSTGNYNEQFF

length: 13
V: TRBV18
J: TRBJ1-4
CDR3: CASSPEHNEKLFF

length: 16
V: TRBV11-3
J: TRBJ2-2
CDR3: CASAGGADWNTGELFF

length: 13
V: TRBV7-8
J: TRBJ2-7
CDR3: CASSWDREDEQYF

length: 13
V: TRBV30
J: TRBJ2-1
CDR3: CAWSVGPVNEQFF

length: 19
V: TRBV7-9
J: TRBJ2-3
CDR3: CASSFPVGDAGGPPDTQYF

length: 15
V: TRBV6-5
J: TRBJ2-5
CDR3: CASSPAGGRQETQYF

length: 15
V: TRBV5-4
J: TRBJ2-2
CDR3: CASSLDAGLAGELFF

length: 19
V: TRBV15
J: TRBJ2-7
CDR3: CATSNDSRTSGRLFYEQYF

length: 13
V: TRBV30
J: TRBJ1-5
CDR3: CAWSGQIDQPQHF

length: 15
V: TRBV6-6
J: TRBJ1-3
CDR3: CASSDRGLSGNTIYF

length: 19
V: TRBV5-1
J: TRBJ1-4
CDR3: CASSTRPGTGGLANEKLFF

length: 17
V: TRBV28
J: TRBJ1-5
CDR3: CASSFPSPGQLNQPQHF

length: 15
V: TRBV5-1
J: TRBJ2-1
CDR3: CASSFPGLSNNEQFF

length: 11
V: TRBV30
J: TRBJ2-5
CDR3: CGLGGPRTQYF

length: 15
V: TRBV15
J: TRBJ2-3
CDR3: CATSRTRDRSDTQYF

length: 13
V: TRBV5-1
J: TRBJ2-1
CDR3: CASSTRPNNEQFF

length: 15
V: TRBV7-8
J: TRBJ1-2
CDR3: CASGEQGGPNYGYTF

length: 15
V: TRBV19
J: TRBJ1-1
CDR3: CASTSSRGPSNEAFF

length: 15
V: TRBV5-4
J: TRBJ2-1
CDR3: CASSRELAGGHEQFF

length: 12
V: TRBV28
J: TRBJ1-6
CDR3: CASSGAGVPLHF